This T cell receptor beta chain was captured by sequencing in a study of CD4 and CD8 cells across lung adenocarcinoma regions. This CDR3 is built from 15 residues. Germline-derived CDR1 and CDR2 are MNHEY and SVGAGI. With V trimmed by 5 bases and J by 3 bases, 7 bases remained unmatched. A single record per CDR3 protein comes from TCRdb applying MiXCR to the PCR reads. The sample records under 8,000 distinct CDR3 sequences, about half being singletons. Samples came from patients with localized non-small cell lung adenocarcinoma. The source material was CD8+ T cells from the center of a lung tumor. The receptor was derived from a male donor with lung adenocarcinoma. The CD4 and CD8 labels of this study may be unreliable. The J gene is TRBJ2-1, the V gene TRBV6-5; 7 bases match TRBD1. The CDR3 region is CASSNRGQLYNEQFF. CDR3 coding DNA: TGTGCCAGCAGTAACCGGGGACAGCTCTACAATGAGCAGTTCTTC.